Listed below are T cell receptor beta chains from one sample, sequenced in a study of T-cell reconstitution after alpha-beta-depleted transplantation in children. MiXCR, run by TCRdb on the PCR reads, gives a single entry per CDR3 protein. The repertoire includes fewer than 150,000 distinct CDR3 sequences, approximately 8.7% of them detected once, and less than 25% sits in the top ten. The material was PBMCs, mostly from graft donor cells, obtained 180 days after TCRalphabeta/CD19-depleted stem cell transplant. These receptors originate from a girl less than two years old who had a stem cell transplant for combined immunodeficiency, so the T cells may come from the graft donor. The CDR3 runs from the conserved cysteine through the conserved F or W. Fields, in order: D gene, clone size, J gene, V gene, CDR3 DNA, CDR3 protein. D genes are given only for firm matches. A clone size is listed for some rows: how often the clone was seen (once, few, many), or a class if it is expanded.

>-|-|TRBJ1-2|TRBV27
TGTGCCAGCAGTTTTTTGTCAGGGCCAGGTGGCTACACCTTC
CASSFLSGPGGYTF
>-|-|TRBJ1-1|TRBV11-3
TGTGCCAGCAGCTTAGAGGCAGGGATGAACACTGAAGCTTTCTTT
CASSLEAGMNTEAFF
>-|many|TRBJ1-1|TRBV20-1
TGCAGTGCGGGGAACGGGATCGGGAACACTGAAGCTTTCTTT
CSAGNGIGNTEAFF
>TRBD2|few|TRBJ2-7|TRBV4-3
TGCGCCAGCAGCCAAGAGGGAGGGGTCCGGCAATACGAGCAGTACTTC
CASSQEGGVRQYEQYF
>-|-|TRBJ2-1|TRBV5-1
TGCGCCAGCAGCTTGGGGGCTAGTCATGAGCAGTTCTTC
CASSLGASHEQFF
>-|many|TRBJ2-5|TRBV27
TGTGCCAGCAGTTTCTCAGGAGTCCAAGAGACCCAGTACTTC
CASSFSGVQETQYF
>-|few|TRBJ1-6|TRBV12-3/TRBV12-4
TGTGCCAGCAGTTTTTGGGTAGAGGCTTTCTCCTATAATTCACCCCTCCACTTT
CASSFWVEAFSYNSPLHF
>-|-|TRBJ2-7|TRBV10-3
TGTGCCATCTCTCTCCACTGGGGGGACGCCGGCGCCTACGAGCAGTACTTC
CAISLHWGDAGAYEQYF
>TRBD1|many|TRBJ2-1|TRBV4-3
TGCGCCAGCAGCCAAGGGGACAGGAATGAGCAGTTCTTC
CASSQGDRNEQFF
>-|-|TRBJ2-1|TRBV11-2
TGTGCCAGCAGCTTAGTCCGAGGACTACCACGGCCTTACAATGAGCAGTTCTTC
CASSLVRGLPRPYNEQFF
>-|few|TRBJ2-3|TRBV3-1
TGTGCCAGCAGCCAAGATTTAGGGTGGCAGTATTTT
CASSQDLGWQYF
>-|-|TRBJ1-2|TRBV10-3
TGTGCCATCAGCCAGACAGGCGGCTATGGCTACACCTTC
CAISQTGGYGYTF
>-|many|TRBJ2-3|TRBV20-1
TGCAGTGCAATTCCGGGGACGTCGGGTGATACGCAGTATTTT
CSAIPGTSGDTQYF
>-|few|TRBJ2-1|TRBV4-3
TGCGCCAGCAGCCGACAAAGGAGATCCTACAATGAGCAGTTCTTC
CASSRQRRSYNEQFF
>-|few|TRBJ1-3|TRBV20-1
TGCGGGTTTATGATCTCTGGAAACACCATATATTTT
CGFMISGNTIYF
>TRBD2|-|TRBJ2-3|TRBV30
TGTGCCTGGCCCCCGACTATAGGACTACGCGGGAGCGGCACGCAGTATTTT
CAWPPTIGLRGSGTQYF
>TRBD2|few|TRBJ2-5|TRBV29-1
TGCAGCGTGCTAGCGGGAGGGCGCGAGACCCAGTACTTC
CSVLAGGRETQYF
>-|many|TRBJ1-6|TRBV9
TGTGCCAGCAGCGTTGCTGACAGGAGGGGTTTTTCACCCCTCCACTTT
CASSVADRRGFSPLHF
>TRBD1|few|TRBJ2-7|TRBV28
TGTGCCAGCAGTCCCGGGACAGCTTCCTACGAGCAGTACTTC
CASSPGTASYEQYF
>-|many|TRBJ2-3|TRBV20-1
TGCAGTGCTAGAGGCTGGCGGAACCCCACAGATACGCAGTATTTT
CSARGWRNPTDTQYF
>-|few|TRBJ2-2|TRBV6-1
TGTGCCACCCGGGTCGTTATTAGAGTAGGCACCGGGGAGCTGTTTTTT
CATRVVIRVGTGELFF
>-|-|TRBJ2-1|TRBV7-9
TGTGCCAGCAGCGTAGTGAGAGGGTATGAGCAGTTCTTC
CASSVVRGYEQFF
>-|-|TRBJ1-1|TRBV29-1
TGCAGCGTTGAAGCAGACAATAGTTTGAACACTGAAGCTTTCTTT
CSVEADNSLNTEAFF
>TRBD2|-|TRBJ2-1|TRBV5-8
TGTGCCAGCAGCTTATTGATAAGGCGGGAGGGCCTGGGGGAGCAGTTCTTC
CASSLLIRREGLGEQFF
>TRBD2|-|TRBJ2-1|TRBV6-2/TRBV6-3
TGTGCCAGCAGTTACTCGCTACTAGCGGGCAATGAGCAGTTCTTC
CASSYSLLAGNEQFF
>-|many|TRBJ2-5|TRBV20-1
TGCAGTGGGGTGCGGGGGCCCCTTGAGACCCAGTACTTC
CSGVRGPLETQYF
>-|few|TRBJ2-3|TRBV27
TGTGCCAGCAGTTTTAGGGGACGGGATACGCAGTATTTT
CASSFRGRDTQYF
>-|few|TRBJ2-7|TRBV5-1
TGCGCCAGCAGCTTGGTACAGGGGCGCGGGGACGAGCAGTACTTC
CASSLVQGRGDEQYF
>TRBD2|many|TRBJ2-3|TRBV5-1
TGCGCCAGCAGCTACAGACTAGCGGGGGGGCCAGATACGCAGTATTTT
CASSYRLAGGPDTQYF
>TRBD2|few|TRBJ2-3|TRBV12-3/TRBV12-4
TGTGCCAGCAGCCCCCCTAGGGAGGGTACAGATACGCAGTATTTT
CASSPPREGTDTQYF
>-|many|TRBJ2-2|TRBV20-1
TGCAGTGCTAGAGATCCTTTTTCCCGCTACCGGGGAAAATCCGGGGAGCTGTTTTTT
CSARDPFSRYRGKSGELFF
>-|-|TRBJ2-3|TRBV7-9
TGTGCCAGCAGCTTAGTAGGGAAAACAGATACGCAGTATTTT
CASSLVGKTDTQYF
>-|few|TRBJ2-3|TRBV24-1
TGTGCCACCAGTGCAGGGGGGGGACTAGAGGCGGATACGCAGTATTTT
CATSAGGGLEADTQYF
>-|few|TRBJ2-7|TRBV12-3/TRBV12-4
TGTGCCAGCAGTTTCAACCTAGGACACTACGAGCAGTACTTC
CASSFNLGHYEQYF
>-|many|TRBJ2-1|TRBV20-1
TGCAGTGCACGTAGAAGCGGGCAGACTCATAATGAGCAGTTCTTC
CSARRSGQTHNEQFF
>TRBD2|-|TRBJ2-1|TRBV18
TGTGCCAGCTCGCCTACCGGACTAGCGAGGGGTAATGAGCAGTTCTTC
CASSPTGLARGNEQFF
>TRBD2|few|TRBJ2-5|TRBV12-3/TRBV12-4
TGTGCCAGCAGTTTAGACCCTTGGGGCGGGAGTGTCGAGACCCAGTACTTC
CASSLDPWGGSVETQYF